The 2 T cell receptor beta chains below all came from one sample that was sequenced in a study of CD8+ T cells in alopecia areata. Reverse transcription of extracted RNA yielded cDNA, which provided the sequencing template. This table comes from immunoSEQ multiplex PCR, and its TCRdb copy is limited to in-frame clones, with some not included. The table includes 150,000 or so clones, around 87% detected once. Material: CD8+ T cells sorted from blood, obtained at week 0. The source of these receptors is a human donor with alopecia areata.

The J gene is TRBJ2-1, the V gene TRBV5-1, with 8 bases identical to TRBD1. The V gene end was trimmed by 0 bases and the J gene end by 9 bases; junction bases not matched to a gene: 8. There are 15 residues in the CDR3. Germline values: CDR1 SGHRS, CDR2 YFSETQ. Here the CDR3 DNA reads TGCGCCAGCAGCTTGGCCCGGACAGGGTGGCCTGAGCAGTTCTTC. Translating it yields CASSLARTGWPEQFF.

The chain links TRBV29-1 to TRBJ2-2; possibly TRBD1 or TRBD2 for D (6 bases each). CDR3 length: 16 residues. The V end was cut by 2 bases, the J end by 0 bases, with 13 bases between. Germline V gene sequence: CDR1 SQVTM, CDR2 ANQGSEA. The CDR3 DNA reads as TGCAGCGTTGAAACCCGGGGGCCGCCGAACACCGGGGAGCTGTTTTTT. The encoded protein is CSVETRGPPNTGELFF.